Listed here are 32 T cell receptor beta chains from one sample, sequenced in a study of T cell responses to AZD1222 COVID-19 vaccine. Clones were sequenced by immunoSEQ multiplex PCR, and TCRdb holds only the in-frame ones, with some missing. The table shows 84,000 or so clones, with approximately 89% occurring only once. The sequencing here drew on peripheral blood, taken on day 0 of MenACWY control vaccination. These receptors were obtained from an adult in good health.

The chain combines TRBV10-3 with TRBJ2-2; TRBD1 agrees at 8 bases. V gave up 4 bases and J gave up 6 bases; unmatched junction bases: 7. The CDR3 has 15 residues. In germline, CDR1 is ENHRY, CDR2 SYGVKD. This chain's CDR3 is CAISGGQAWPGELFF. The DNA of the CDR3 is TGTGCCATCAGTGGGGGACAGGCTTGGCCCGGGGAGCTGTTTTTT.

The chain recombines TRBV5-1 with TRBJ2-3; D not certain. Trimming cost V 0 bases and J 6 bases, with 20 bases left between them. This CDR3 is 17 amino acids long. The V gene's germline CDR1 is SGHRS and CDR2 YFSETQ. The chain's CDR3 is CASSLAGSGRVFDTQYF. The CDR3 coding sequence is TGCGCCAGCAGCTTGGCCGGATCAGGACGAGTATTCGATACGCAGTATTTT.

This chain connects TRBV7-2 to TRBJ1-3; perhaps TRBD1 as D (6 bases). Germline V CDR1 and CDR2: SGHTA, FQGNSA. V dropped 5 bases and J dropped 8 bases, with 16 bases sitting between them. The CDR3 consists of 14 residues. For the CDR3, the DNA is TGTGCCAGCAGCCTGCAACAGGGATGGGACACCATATATTTT. This gives the protein CASSLQQGWDTIYF.

V usage is TRBV6-2 or TRBV6-3 and J usage is TRBJ1-1; D remains ambiguous. The CDR3 has 12 residues. Deletions cut 0 bases from V and 3 bases from J, with 2 bases between. Germline assignment: CDR1 MNHEY and CDR2 SVGEGT. As DNA, the CDR3 is TGTGCCAGCAGTTACTCAGACACTGAAGCTTTCTTT. Translated: CASSYSDTEAFF.

V and J are TRBV6-2 or TRBV6-3 and TRBJ1-2, with no clear D. CDR1 MNHEY and CDR2 SVGEGT come from the germline V gene. This CDR3 has 12 residues. Deletions cut 2 bases from V and 2 bases from J, with 3 bases between. The CDR3 DNA reads TGTGCCAGCAGTTACGACAACTATGGCTACACCTTC. Protein: CASSYDNYGYTF.

The chain employs TRBV6-4 and TRBJ2-1, with TRBD1 as a possible D gene (6 bases). The CDR3 consists of 13 residues. Germline CDR1 reads MRHNA; CDR2 reads SNTAGT. Trimming removed 5 bases from V and 10 bases from J, with 15 bases in between. The CDR3 loop reads CASSPLSGQEQFF. The CDR3 DNA reads as TGTGCCAGCAGTCCTTTAAGCGGACAGGAGCAGTTCTTC.

This rearrangement joins TRBV24-1 to TRBJ2-1, with 7 positions matching TRBD1. The CDR3 has 16 residues. The V gene's germline CDR1 is KGHDR and CDR2 SFDVKD. V lost 3 bases to trimming and J lost 3 bases; unmatched junction nucleotides: 7. The CDR3 spells CATSDPTGFGYNEQFF. The CDR3 DNA reads TGTGCCACCAGTGATCCGACAGGGTTCGGCTACAATGAGCAGTTCTTC.

The V call is TRBV5-1, the J call TRBJ1-3; possibly TRBD1 for D (5 bases). Trimming removed 4 bases from V and 0 bases from J, with 8 bases in between. The germline V gene has CDR1 SGHRS and CDR2 YFSETQ. There are 14 residues in the CDR3. The CDR3 region has the DNA TGCGCCAGCAGCGAGGGGCTCTCTGGAAACACCATATATTTT. Encoded protein: CASSEGLSGNTIYF.

This clone was recorded only once. J is TRBJ2-5 and V is TRBV5-1; 7 bases are a match to TRBD2. Trimming cost V 1 base and J 4 bases; bases outside gene matches: 4. Germline V CDR1 and CDR2: SGHRS, YFSETQ. The CDR3 runs to 14 residues. This CDR3 is CASSLSGVVETQYF. CDR3 DNA sequence: TGCGCCAGCAGCTTGAGCGGGGTGGTAGAGACCCAGTACTTC. Full variable domain (missing parts from reference TRBV5-1 and TRBJ2-5): KAGVTQTPRYLIKTRGQQVTLSCSPISGHRSVSWYQQTPGQGLQFLFEYFSETQRNKGNFPGRFSGRQFSNSRSEMNVSTLELGDSALYLCASSLSGVVETQYFGPGTRLLVL.

Only one count was recorded for this clone. This chain connects TRBV7-6 to TRBJ1-3, with a tentative D call TRBD1 (6 bases). CDR1 is SGHVS, CDR2 FNYEAQ, per germline. With 5 bases removed from V and 3 bases from J, the gap between germline ends came to 14 bases. The CDR3 has 15 residues. CDR3 loop: CASSRRGGFGNTIYF. CDR3 sequence (DNA): TGTGCCAGCAGCCGTCGGGGGGGCTTTGGAAACACCATATATTTT.

The J gene is TRBJ2-7, the V gene TRBV7-3, with 8 bases aligning to TRBD1. CDR1 is SGHTA, CDR2 FQGTGA, per germline. V dropped 3 bases and J dropped 7; count of bases not matched to a gene: 8. The CDR3 is 14 residues long. The CDR3 region has the DNA TGTGCCAGCAGCTTCGGCAGGGGGCAGGGGGAGCAGTACTTC. Its translation: CASSFGRGQGEQYF.

The chain links TRBV6-5 to TRBJ1-6, with TRBD1 identical over 9 bases. V was pared by 2 bases and J by 7 bases, with 3 bases of the junction left unmatched. CDR1 is MNHEY, CDR2 SVGAGI, per germline. The CDR3 runs to 15 residues. CDR3 DNA: TGTGCCAGCAGTTACGGGACAGGGCACAATTCACCCCTCCACTTT. This encodes CASSYGTGHNSPLHF.

This rearrangement joins TRBV18 to TRBJ1-2; no clear D. The V end lost 1 base, the J end lost 8 bases, and 17 bases lay between the germline ends. Germline CDR1 and CDR2: KGHSH and LQKENI. There are 15 residues in the CDR3. The CDR3 coding sequence is TGTGCCAGCTCACCACGCCAGGCTGATCACATCGGCTACACCTTC. Translating it yields CASSPRQADHIGYTF.

The chain recombines TRBV28 with TRBJ1-2; D uncertain. The CDR3 runs to 15 residues. V was pared by 7 bases and J by 8 bases, with 23 bases between. Germline CDR1 is MDHEN and CDR2 is SYDVKM. In DNA form, the CDR3 reads TGTGCCAGCACCCCCGGCGCCCGGGTCAGTGGGGGCTACACCTTC. It is translated as CASTPGARVSGGYTF.

This clone has just a few counts. The genes are TRBV3-1 (or the pseudogene TRBV3-2) and TRBJ2-5; D is unclear. This CDR3 is built from 13 residues. Germline V gene lookup returns CDR1 LGHDT and CDR2 YNNKEL (reference sequence). The V end was cut by 1 base, the J end by 1 base, with 4 bases between. CDR3: CASSQGSQETQYF. As DNA, the CDR3 is TGTGCCAGCAGCCAAGGTAGCCAAGAGACCCAGTACTTC.

The chain carries TRBV6-5 and TRBJ1-2; possible D gene TRBD1, 5 bases. V lost 2 bases to trimming and J lost 4 bases, with 11 bases between them. The V gene's germline CDR1 is MNHEY and CDR2 SVGAGI. The CDR3 covers 14 residues. For the CDR3, the DNA is TGTGCCAGCAGTTACCGAGAGGGGATCTATGGCTACACCTTC. Amino acid sequence: CASSYREGIYGYTF.

This clone was observed once. The chain uses TRBV3-1 (or the pseudogene TRBV3-2) and TRBJ1-6, with 9 bases identical to TRBD1. The germline V gene encodes CDR1 LGHDT and CDR2 YNNKEL (reference sequence). V gave up 4 bases and J gave up 9 bases; unmatched junction bases: 10. The CDR3 extends over 16 amino acids. CDR3 sequence (DNA): TGTGCCAGCAGCCTTAATTCGGACAGGGGCGGTTCACCCCTCCACTTT. It yields the protein CASSLNSDRGGSPLHF.

The CDR3 sequence: CASSGRDRGNTEAFF. DNA for the CDR3: TGTGCCAGCAGCGGACGGGACAGGGGAAATACTGAAGCTTTCTTT. The V and J genes are TRBV3-1 (or the pseudogene TRBV3-2) and TRBJ1-1; 10 bases map to TRBD1. The V gene end was trimmed by 5 bases and the J gene end by 5 bases; junction bases not matched to a gene: 8. The CDR3 length is 15 residues. The V gene's germline CDR1 is LGHDT and CDR2 YNNKEL (reference sequence).

In this sample, this clone turned up once. The chain has TRBV4-3 and TRBJ2-7, with TRBD1 identical over 9 bases. This CDR3 region has 15 residues. Losses at the gene ends were 4 bases for V and 1 base for J; bases not matched to a gene: 5. The V gene's germline CDR1 is LGHNA and CDR2 YSLEER. DNA of the CDR3: TGCGCCAGCAGCCGCGGACAGGGGTTATCCTACGAGCAGTACTTC. Translating it yields CASSRGQGLSYEQYF.

Concerning this clone itself: An end of the junction does not agree with germline; a read error may underlie this. The chain combines TRBV27 with TRBJ2-7; TRBD1 aligns across 9 bases. This CDR3 is 11 amino acids long. The germline CDR1 and CDR2 sequences are MNHEY and SMNVEV (reference sequence). The CDR3 here is CASSLGDREYF. The DNA for the CDR3 is TGTGCCAGTAGTTTGGGGGACAGGGAGTACTTC.

The CDR3, as DNA: TGTGCCAGCAGCGCGGAGGGGCAGGGGAACACTGAAGCTTTCTTT. Protein: CASSAEGQGNTEAFF. This chain joins TRBV6-4 and TRBJ1-1, with a tentative D call TRBD1 (5 bases). Germline loops: CDR1 MRHNA, CDR2 SNTAGT. Trimming removed 6 bases from V and 1 base from J, with 15 bases in between. The CDR3 runs 15 residues.

The rearrangement links TRBV27 to TRBJ2-7; 9 bases fit TRBD1. This CDR3 has 14 amino acids. The V gene's germline CDR1 is MNHEY and CDR2 SMNVEV (reference sequence). The V and J ends lost 4 bases and 4 bases, in that order; junction bases with no gene match: 5. The CDR3 DNA follows: TGTGCCAGCAGTTCCTACGGGACAGGGTACGAGCAGTACTTC. The encoded protein is CASSSYGTGYEQYF.

The rearrangement links TRBV5-1 to TRBJ2-5; unclear D gene. V shed 3 bases and J shed 1 base, with 10 bases lying between them. The germline V gene encodes CDR1 SGHRS and CDR2 YFSETQ. The CDR3 extends over 14 amino acids. CDR3 sequence: CASSSSDTQETQYF. The CDR3 region has the DNA TGCGCCAGCAGCTCCTCCGACACCCAAGAGACCCAGTACTTC.

This clone was found once. This specimen includes other DNA sequences encoding the same CDR3. The rearrangement uses TRBV5-1 and TRBJ2-7; the D is unclear. The CDR3 sequence is 12 residues long. V lost 4 bases and J 4 bases, leaving 9 bases between the germline ends. CDR1 and CDR2 from the germline V gene are SGHRS and YFSETQ. The CDR3 reads CASSLVGYEQYF. The CDR3 DNA is TGCGCCAGCAGCCTGGTCGGGTACGAGCAGTACTTC.

This rearrangement joins TRBV7-9 to TRBJ2-7; unclear D gene. The germline CDR1 and CDR2 sequences are SEHNR and FQNEAQ (reference sequence). The CDR3 length is 13 residues. Between the trimmed V and J ends, which lost 1 base and 3 bases, there was a span of 7 bases. The CDR3 nucleotides are TGTGCCAGCAGCTTAGACACATTCTACGAGCAGTACTTC. Protein: CASSLDTFYEQYF. Full variable domain (rest looked up from reference TRBV7-9 and TRBJ2-7): DTGVSQNPRHKITKRGQNVTFRCDPISEHNRLYWYRQTLGQGPEFLTYFQNEAQLEKSRLLSDRFSAERPKGSFSTLEIQRTEQGDSAMYLCASSLDTFYEQYFGPGTRLTVT.

DNA for the CDR3: TGTGCCAGCAGCCTCCGGTTTGCGAATGAGCAGTTCTTC. It codes for CASSLRFANEQFF. J is TRBJ2-1 and V is TRBV7-3, with D unclear. The V gene lost 5 bases and the J gene lost 7 bases, with 12 bases spanning the gap. The CDR3 is made up of 13 amino acids. The germline V gene encodes CDR1 SGHTA and CDR2 FQGTGA.

This chain joins TRBV24-1 and TRBJ2-3; 7 positions match TRBD2. Germline CDR1 and CDR2: KGHDR and SFDVKD. The CDR3 covers 14 residues. The V and J ends lost 9 bases and 4 bases, in that order; junction bases with no gene match: 9. The CDR3 reads CATGGGSVADTQYF. The CDR3 bases are TGTGCCACCGGGGGGGGTTCGGTAGCAGATACGCAGTATTTT.

This chain joins TRBV5-6 and TRBJ2-5; no definite D call. Germline V CDR1 and CDR2: SGHDT, YYEEEE. The ends were cut back, 1 base at V and 1 base at J, with 2 bases in the middle. The CDR3 extends over 12 amino acids. CDR3 amino acids: CASSLPQETQYF. The CDR3 region has the DNA TGTGCCAGCAGCTTGCCCCAAGAGACCCAGTACTTC.

The J gene is TRBJ2-4, the V gene TRBV2; tentative D call: TRBD2 (6 bases). Germline V gene lookup returns CDR1 SNHLY and CDR2 FYNNEI. The ends were cut back, 0 bases at V and 2 bases at J, with 8 bases in the middle. This CDR3 region has 15 residues. CDR3 in amino acids: CASSEAGGTKNIQYF. CDR3 nucleotides: TGTGCCAGCAGTGAAGCGGGGGGTACCAAAAACATTCAGTACTTC.

The gene calls are TRBV10-3 and TRBJ1-5; weak D call: TRBD1 (5 bases). V shed 4 bases and J shed 2 bases, with 12 bases lying between them. This CDR3 has 15 amino acids. Per the germline V gene, CDR1 is ENHRY and CDR2 is SYGVKD. CDR3 amino acids: CAISAETGGNQPQHF. In nucleotides, the CDR3 is TGTGCCATCAGTGCGGAAACAGGCGGCAATCAGCCCCAGCATTTT.

The CDR3 reads CASSLDWPLNTEAFF. CDR3 coding DNA: TGTGCCAGCAGCTTGGATTGGCCCTTGAACACTGAAGCTTTCTTT. This chain uses TRBV5-5 with TRBJ1-1, with D uncertain. V was cut by 0 bases and J by 0 bases, with 9 bases left in between. CDR1 and CDR2 from the germline V gene are SGHKS and YYEKEE (reference sequence). This CDR3 has 15 amino acids.

Remarks on this clone: Its ends do not fully match the called genes, so a read error is possible. The rearrangement links TRBV7-7 to TRBJ2-1; 13 bases align to TRBD2. This CDR3 comprises 16 residues. Germline CDR1 SSHAT, CDR2 FNYEAQ (reference sequence). The CDR3 DNA reads TGTGCTAGCAGCTTAGGACTAGCGGGAGTATCCAATGAGCAGTTCTTC. Translated: CASSLGLAGVSNEQFF.